Presented here are 15 T cell receptor beta chains from one specimen sequenced in a study of cytomegalovirus exposure and HLA in healthy donors. The PCR was carried out with 60 Vbeta primers and 13 Jbeta primers. Here immunoSEQ multiplex PCR was the method, and the copy in TCRdb shows in-frame clones only, minus some. This table has tens of thousands of clones, around 84% appearing once. Material for sequencing was PBMCs. These receptors originate from a woman between 40 and 55 years old in good health and CMV-seropositive.

The rearrangement joins TRBV4-3 to TRBJ2-5; TRBD2 aligns across 8 bases. The closer fit of TRBJ2-7 to the DNA end suggests the J call may be wrong. CDR1 LGHNA and CDR2 YSLEER come from the germline V gene. The CDR3 spans 15 residues. Here the CDR3 DNA reads TGCGCCAGCAGCCAAGGGGATAGCGGGGACTACGAGCAGTACTTC. Protein sequence: CASSQGDSGDYEQYF.

The V gene is TRBV18, the J gene TRBJ2-5, with D unclear. The CDR3 loop spans 16 amino acids. CDR1 KGHSH and CDR2 LQKENI come from the germline V gene. The V end was cut by 8 bases, the J end by 5 bases, with 24 bases between. CDR3 bases: TGTGCCAGCCGCCCTTTAAGCTTGCCCCCGGAGGAGACCCAGTACTTC. Residues: CASRPLSLPPEETQYF.

The J gene is TRBJ2-5, the V gene TRBV7-2, with D possibly matching TRBD2 (5 bases). V lost 2 bases and J lost 5, with 12 bases in between. The CDR3 is 14 amino acids. Germline-derived CDR1 and CDR2 are SGHTA and FQGNSA. The CDR3 nucleotides read TGTGCCAGCAGCTTATGGGATGTAGCGGAGACCCAGTACTTC. Translating gives CASSLWDVAETQYF.

This CDR3 is CASSPTSGTYNEQFF. CDR3 bases: TGTGCCAGCAGCCCAACTAGCGGGACGTACAATGAGCAGTTCTTC. The rearrangement links TRBV6-5 to TRBJ2-1; 10 nucleotides agree with TRBD2. The CDR3 extends over 15 amino acids. Germline loops: CDR1 MNHEY, CDR2 SVGAGI. V lost 6 bases and J lost 4; bases outside the gene matches: 6.

As DNA, the CDR3 is TGCGCCAGCAGCCAGGAAACTAGCGGGGGGGGTTCCGAGCAGTACTTC. It codes for CASSQETSGGGSEQYF. V gene TRBV4-3 combines with J gene TRBJ2-7; 13 bases match TRBD2. V shed 3 bases, J shed 6 bases, and the junction held 8 bases outside the gene matches. The CDR3 sequence is 16 residues long. Germline V gene sequence: CDR1 LGHNA, CDR2 YSLEER.

The chain couples TRBV13 to TRBJ2-7; 9 nucleotides line up with TRBD2. The CDR3 covers 16 residues. CDR1 is PRHDT and CDR2 is FYEKMQ in the germline V gene (reference sequence). Trimming took 1 base from V and 4 from J; bases not matched to a gene: 8. The CDR3 nucleotides are TGTGCCAGCAGCTTAGATAGCGGGAGTTTCCGATACGAGCAGTACTTC. Translating it yields CASSLDSGSFRYEQYF.

The rearrangement uses TRBV5-6 and TRBJ2-6; D gene uncertain. Trimming shortened V by 1 base and J by 0 bases, and 11 bases separated the two germline ends. The germline V gene encodes CDR1 SGHDT and CDR2 YYEEEE. The CDR3 extends over 17 amino acids. The CDR3 spells CASSLNRATSGANVLTF. The CDR3 nucleotides are TGTGCCAGCAGCTTGAATAGAGCCACCTCTGGGGCCAACGTCCTGACTTTC.

Only a few counts were recorded for this clone. V gene TRBV7-2 combines with J gene TRBJ2-1; D unresolved. Germline V gives CDR1 SGHTA, CDR2 FQGNSA. The CDR3 contains 13 residues. Trimming removed 4 bases from V and 3 bases from J, with 7 bases in between. CDR3 sequence reads: CASSSPGYNEQFF. In DNA, the CDR3 is TGTGCCAGCAGCTCCCCGGGCTACAATGAGCAGTTCTTC.

This sequence joins TRBV28 and TRBJ2-7, with 8 bases that match TRBD1. Germline CDR1 reads MDHEN; CDR2 reads SYDVKM. This CDR3 is built from 15 residues. The V segment lost 4 bases and the J segment 0 bases; nucleotides outside the gene matches: 5. The CDR3 here is CASSSGTGISYEQYF. CDR3 in DNA: TGTGCCAGCAGTTCCGGGACAGGAATCTCCTACGAGCAGTACTTC.

This chain links TRBV6-4 with TRBJ1-1; TRBD1 matches at 7 bases. CDR3 length: 12 residues. Trimming at V came to 2 bases and at J to 11 bases, leaving 5 bases not matched to a gene. In germline, CDR1 is MRHNA, CDR2 SNTAGT. The CDR3 loop is CASSDPTGRAFF. The CDR3 DNA is TGTGCCAGCAGTGACCCGACAGGGAGGGCTTTCTTT.

The V and J genes are TRBV19 and TRBJ2-7, with D perhaps matching TRBD1 (6 bases). The V gene's germline CDR1 is LNHDA and CDR2 SQIVND (reference sequence). With 5 bases removed from V and 7 bases from J, the gap between germline ends came to 12 bases. This CDR3 has 12 residues. This CDR3 is CASSPQRGEQYF. In DNA, the CDR3 is TGTGCCAGTAGTCCCCAAAGGGGGGAGCAGTACTTC.

This chain links TRBV2 with TRBJ2-5; D is possibly TRBD1 (6 bases). The CDR3 has 14 amino acids. Trimming left V 0 bases short and J 6 bases short, with 11 bases between. From germline, CDR1 is SNHLY and CDR2 FYNNEI. CDR3 coding DNA: TGTGCCAGCAGTGAAGCTCAGGGGTGGCAGACCCAGTACTTC. This codes for CASSEAQGWQTQYF. Drawing the rest from reference TRBV2 and TRBJ2-5, the complete variable domain is EPEVTQTPSHQVTQMGQEVILRCVPISNHLYFYWYRQILGQKVEFLVSFYNNEISEKSEIFDDQFSVERPDGSNFTLKIRSTKLEDSAMYFCASSEAQGWQTQYFGPGTRLLVL.

V usage is TRBV5-6 and J usage is TRBJ2-4, with TRBD1 matching over 7 bases. The trim removed 5 bases at V and 1 base at J, leaving 3 bases unmatched. Looked up from germline, CDR1 is SGHDT and CDR2 is YYEEEE. This CDR3 has 14 residues. In DNA form, the CDR3 reads TGTGCCAGCAGTCCGACAGGGGCCAAAAACATTCAGTACTTC. Its translation: CASSPTGAKNIQYF.

V is TRBV6-6 and J is TRBJ1-1, with a possible D match to TRBD1 (5 bases). V was cut by 8 bases and J by 2 bases, with 18 bases left in between. The CDR3 is made up of 15 amino acids. The germline V gene encodes CDR1 MNHNY and CDR2 SVGAGI (reference sequence). The CDR3 protein is CASQPTTAYNTEAFF. In DNA, the CDR3 is TGTGCCAGCCAACCGACGACAGCCTATAACACTGAAGCTTTCTTT.

This clone came up once. The germline gene is not matched at one end of the junction; a read error may be the cause. V and J are TRBV2 and TRBJ2-1, with 7 bases aligning to TRBD1. This CDR3 region has 16 residues. Germline V gene sequence: CDR1 SNHLY, CDR2 FYNNEI. The DNA for the CDR3 is TGTGCCAGCAGCGAAGACCCAGACAGGGTTGGGACGGATGGGTTCTTC. It specifies CASSEDPDRVGTDGFF.